This is a list of T cell receptor beta chains from one sample in a study of a mutant IDH1 vaccine in newly diagnosed glioma. The repertoire was sequenced with immunoSEQ multiplex PCR; TCRdb's copy has only in-frame clones and lacks some. The sample lists 50,000 to 60,000 clones; 80% were seen once. Antigens for these TCRs are unknown. Source: PBMCs, taken from a glioma patient whose treatment included an IDH1 peptide vaccine. The receptors were sampled from a man in his forties with glioma. The CDR3 runs from the conserved cysteine through the conserved F or W. The order of the fields is CDR3 DNA, CDR3 protein, D gene, J gene, V gene, clone size. A D gene is named only where the DNA matches it firmly. Where a row states a size, it is once, few, many or the class of an expanded clone; other rows omit it.

TGTGCCACCAGCAGAGATGGGCTGCTGGACAGTTGGTCACCCCTCCACTTT,CATSRDGLLDSWSPLHF,-,TRBJ1-6,TRBV15,few
TGTGCCAGCAGTGTGGGATTTGAACAGCCCCAGCATTTT,CASSVGFEQPQHF,-,TRBJ1-5,TRBV6-5,-
TGTGCCAGCAGCGCGGGGGCGAACACCGGGGAGCTGTTTTTT,CASSAGANTGELFF,TRBD2,TRBJ2-2,TRBV6-5,-
TGCGCCAGCAGCCAAGATCTAACGGGCTCTGGAAACACCATATATTTT,CASSQDLTGSGNTIYF,-,TRBJ1-3,TRBV4-1,-
TGTGCCAGCAGCTTACCCTTTCCGGGGACGGATGGCTACACCTTC,CASSLPFPGTDGYTF,-,TRBJ1-2,TRBV7-9,-
TGTGCCAGCAGTTCAATGAGTCGGGGTGAAAAACTGTTTTTT,CASSSMSRGEKLFF,-,TRBJ1-4,TRBV27,-
TGTGCCAGCAGCCAAGATGAACGGGGGTACGAGCAGTACTTC,CASSQDERGYEQYF,-,TRBJ2-7,TRBV4-2,-
TGTGCCATCAGTGAGTCGATTGGCAGTGCCCGCTATGGCTACACCTTC,CAISESIGSARYGYTF,-,TRBJ1-2,TRBV10-3,-
TGTGCCAGTAGTATAGAGGTAGCGGGGGGGCAAGATACGCAGTATTTT,CASSIEVAGGQDTQYF,TRBD2,TRBJ2-3,TRBV19,-
TGTGCCAGCTCACCACAGGAAAACTCTGGAAACACCATATATTTT,CASSPQENSGNTIYF,-,TRBJ1-3,TRBV18,-
TGTGCCAGCAGCTCACGACAGGGGAAACAAGAGACCCAGTACTTC,CASSSRQGKQETQYF,TRBD1,TRBJ2-5,TRBV9,-
TGTGCCAGCAGGTCGGATAATTCACCCCTCCACTTT,CASRSDNSPLHF,-,TRBJ1-6,TRBV2,few
TGTGCCAGCAGCTTCCAGGGGGCTGCAACTAATGAAAAACTGTTTTTT,CASSFQGAATNEKLFF,TRBD1,TRBJ1-4,TRBV7-9,-
TGTGCCAGCAGAGACAGGGGCGAGACCCAGTACTTC,CASRDRGETQYF,TRBD1,TRBJ2-5,TRBV7-9,-
TGTGCCAGCAGCTTGACAGGGAGGCCTTCACCCCTCCACTTT,CASSLTGRPSPLHF,-,TRBJ1-6,TRBV5-5,-
TGCGCCAGCAGCTTGGCCGGCGGGAACACTGAAGCTTTCTTT,CASSLAGGNTEAFF,-,TRBJ1-1,TRBV5-1,-
TGTGCCAGTAGTACCACGGACAGGGTTTATGGCTACACCTTC,CASSTTDRVYGYTF,TRBD1,TRBJ1-2,TRBV19,-
TGCGCCAGCTCAATCGTGAGCACAGATACGCAGTATTTT,CASSIVSTDTQYF,-,TRBJ2-3,TRBV18,-
TGCGCCAGCAGCCAAGATAGAAGACGGATTAATGAAAAACTGTTTTTT,CASSQDRRRINEKLFF,-,TRBJ1-4,TRBV4-1,-
TGTGCCAGCAGGATACAGGGGGCAGTCGTTGATACGCAGTATTTT,CASRIQGAVVDTQYF,TRBD1,TRBJ2-3,TRBV5-4,-
TGCGCCAGCGCGGACAGGATCTCTGGAAACACCATATATTTT,CASADRISGNTIYF,TRBD1,TRBJ1-3,TRBV4-1,-
TGTGCCAGCAAGGCTGGGGAGACTCAAGAGACCCAGTACTTC,CASKAGETQETQYF,-,TRBJ2-5,TRBV2,-
TGTGCCAGCAGTAGATGGACAGTCTATGGCTACACCTTC,CASSRWTVYGYTF,-,TRBJ1-2,TRBV2,-
TGCGCCAGCAGCTACTTAACAGGGCAAGAGACCCAGTACTTC,CASSYLTGQETQYF,-,TRBJ2-5,TRBV5-1,-
TGTGCCAGCAGTTTAAACAGAAACTATGGCTACACCTTC,CASSLNRNYGYTF,-,TRBJ1-2,TRBV27,once
TGTGCCTGGAGTGTAGGGGGCGGAATGGGTTCACCCCTCCACTTT,CAWSVGGGMGSPLHF,TRBD1,TRBJ1-6,TRBV30,-
TGTGCCGGGGGGCGGGGGAGCTCTGGGGCCAACGTCCTGACTTTC,CAGGRGSSGANVLTF,-,TRBJ2-6,TRBV7-8,once